This is a list of T cell receptor beta chains from one sample in a study of blood T cells in healthy people across ages. TCRdb passed the 5' RACE reads through MiXCR, listing each CDR3 protein once. The repertoire includes more than 1 million distinct CDR3 sequences, around 45% of them detected once, and under 20% sits in the top ten. The sequencing input was blood. These receptors all stem from a woman in her sixties in good health. Both conserved end residues are part of each CDR3. D genes are given only for firm matches. Rows give clone size only sometimes, using once, few, many, or a class for an expanded clone.

CSSSLRQETQYF	TGTTCCAGCAGCTTACGACAAGAGACCCAGTACTTC	TRBV7-9	-	TRBJ2-5	-
CSVVEGHEQYF	TGCAGCGTTGTAGAAGGGCACGAGCAGTACTTC	TRBV29-1	-	TRBJ2-7	few
CASTKSGNEQFF	TGTGCCAGCACAAAGAGTGGCAATGAGCAGTTCTTC	TRBV6-5	-	TRBJ2-1	-
CSASEPSGRANEQYF	TGCAGTGCTAGCGAACCGAGCGGGAGGGCCAACGAGCAGTACTTC	TRBV20-1	TRBD2	TRBJ2-7	-
CASTPGLAGYEQYF	TGTGCCAGCACCCCAGGACTAGCGGGCTACGAGCAGTACTTC	TRBV9	TRBD2	TRBJ2-7	-
CASSPLGGHASYEQYF	TGTGCCAGCAGCCCCCTCGGCGGCCATGCGTCCTACGAGCAGTACTTC	TRBV11-2	-	TRBJ2-7	-
CSVCADPFSYEQYF	TGCAGCGTTTGCGCCGACCCCTTTTCCTACGAGCAGTACTTC	TRBV29-1	-	TRBJ2-7	-
CASSPSWEEQYF	TGTGCCAGCAGCCCCTCTTGGGAAGAGCAGTACTTC	TRBV27	-	TRBJ2-4	few
CASSLDPRRTPEAFF	TGTGCCAGCAGTTTAGACCCCAGGCGGACTCCTGAAGCTTTCTTT	TRBV27	-	TRBJ1-1	-
CASSPLAGTRPYEQYF	TGTGCCAGCAGCCCCCTTGCGGGGACAAGGCCCTACGAGCAGTACTTC	TRBV7-9	-	TRBJ2-7	few
CSVSGHGETQYF	TGCAGTGTGTCGGGACACGGGGAGACCCAGTACTTC	TRBV20-1	-	TRBJ2-5	-
CASSYGRETQYF	TGTGCCAGCAGTTATGGGCGGGAGACCCAGTACTTC	TRBV6-2/TRBV6-3	-	TRBJ2-5	-
CASSAVTGLAGDNEQFF	TGTGCCAGCAGCGCAGTAACCGGACTAGCGGGAGACAATGAGCAGTTCTTC	TRBV12-3/TRBV12-4	TRBD2	TRBJ2-1	-
CASSLISGIGYNEQFF	TGTGCCAGCAGCCTGATTAGCGGGATCGGCTACAATGAGCAGTTCTTC	TRBV14	TRBD2	TRBJ2-1	-
CASSQENSEQYF	TGTGCCAGCAGCCAAGAAAATTCCGAGCAGTACTTC	TRBV3-1	-	TRBJ2-7	-
CSASPGDSGLPVYQETQYF	TGCAGTGCTTCCCCCGGGGACTCCGGCCTGCCGGTGTACCAAGAGACCCAGTACTTC	TRBV20-1	-	TRBJ2-5	-
CAIRIASSTYEQYF	TGTGCCATCAGGATCGCTTCAAGTACCTACGAGCAGTACTTC	TRBV10-3	-	TRBJ2-7	-
CASSPPTSNEQYF	TGTGCCAGCTCCCCACCAACATCTAATGAGCAGTACTTC	TRBV18	-	TRBJ2-5	-
CASSADSEQYF	TGTGCCAGCAGCGCCGACAGCGAGCAGTACTTC	TRBV9	-	TRBJ2-7	few
CTSSVDQLNEQFF	TGTACCAGCAGCGTAGATCAACTGAATGAGCAGTTCTTC	TRBV9	-	TRBJ2-1	-
CAISESGATNEKLFF	TGTGCCATCAGTGAGTCAGGGGCAACTAATGAAAAACTGTTTTTT	TRBV10-3	-	TRBJ1-4	few
CASSLSDGSLFEQFF	TGTGCCAGCAGCTTAAGTGACGGGAGTTTATTTGAGCAGTTCTTC	TRBV7-2	-	TRBJ2-1	once
CASSLRAGGTEAFF	TGTGCCAGCAGCCTTAGGGCCGGTGGCACTGAAGCTTTCTTT	TRBV6-5	-	TRBJ1-1	many
CASGSGKREGNEQFF	TGTGCCAGCGGATCGGGGAAGCGGGAAGGAAATGAGCAGTTCTTC	TRBV12-3/TRBV12-4	TRBD2	TRBJ2-1	-
CASSEYTGQEEKLFF	TGTGCCAGCAGTGAATACACAGGGCAGGAGGAAAAACTGTTTTTT	TRBV25-1	-	TRBJ1-4	-
CASSSTGVRSYEQYF	TGTGCCAGCAGCTCCACAGGGGTCCGCTCCTACGAGCAGTACTTC	TRBV6-5	TRBD1	TRBJ2-7	-
CASSLVRGTLAKNIQYF	TGTGCCAGCAGCTTAGTTCGAGGGACATTAGCCAAAAACATTCAGTACTTC	TRBV11-2	-	TRBJ2-4	-
CAINQGQVANYGYTF	TGTGCCATCAACCAGGGACAGGTAGCTAACTATGGCTACACCTTC	TRBV10-3	TRBD1	TRBJ1-2	-
CASTSGLAAPYEQFF	TGTGCCAGCACCTCGGGACTAGCGGCACCCTATGAGCAGTTCTTC	TRBV6-1	TRBD2	TRBJ2-1	-
CATSDSRIRYNEQFF	TGTGCCACCAGTGATTCGAGGATTCGGTACAATGAGCAGTTCTTC	TRBV24-1	-	TRBJ2-1	-
CASSPGRSGNTDTQYF	TGCGCCAGCAGCCCCGGCAGGAGCGGGAACACAGATACGCAGTATTTT	TRBV4-1	TRBD2	TRBJ2-3	-
CASSQGTSRSLDTQYF	TGTGCCAGCAGCCAAGGGACTAGCAGGTCATTAGATACGCAGTATTTT	TRBV4-2	TRBD2	TRBJ2-3	-
CASSFPTDRPYEQYF	TGTGCCAGCAGCTTCCCCACTGACAGGCCCTACGAGCAGTACTTC	TRBV5-6	-	TRBJ2-7	-
CASSSPGLGQETQYF	TGTGCCAGCAGTTCTCCGGGACTAGGGCAAGAGACCCAGTACTTC	TRBV27	TRBD2	TRBJ2-5	few
CSARGLRAENIQYF	TGCAGTGCTAGAGGCCTACGTGCTGAAAACATTCAGTACTTC	TRBV20-1	-	TRBJ2-4	-
CASSHSRTGEQYF	TGTGCCAGCAGCCACTCGAGGACAGGCGAGCAGTACTTC	TRBV3-1	TRBD1	TRBJ2-7	-